This T cell receptor (beta chain) derives from a study of T cells in Graves' hyperthyroidism and ophthalmopathy. General study points: The model's output predicted ophthalmopathy at a median of roughly 6 months prior to onset.

RNA transcripts served as the template for amplifying TCR beta CDR3 regions. TCR CDR3 underwent first-round RT-PCR with the HTBI primer set. TCRdb re-called the multiplex PCR reads with MiXCR, one entry per CDR3 protein. The sample consists of 360,000 or so distinct CDR3 sequences, about 20% of them appearing once. This clonotype was seen repeatedly, ten times or more. No antigen is known for it. The length of the CDR3 is 12 residues. V lost 2 bases and J 8 bases, leaving 12 bases between the germline ends. CDR1 and CDR2 from the germline V gene are DFQATT and SNEGSKA (reference sequence). With a duration under 2 months, the hyperthyroidism was newly diagnosed in patients aged 18 to 65. Patients were excluded because of uncontrolled infection, other autoimmune disease, pregnancy or lactation. The PBMCs had their origin in roughly 9.8 ml of fresh peripheral blood.

The rearrangement joins TRBV20-1 to TRBJ1-1; D unresolved. The specimen was blood. The receptor's source is a woman under 30 with Graves' hyperthyroidism. This CDR3 is CSARPTLREAFF. The CDR3, as DNA: TGCAGTGCTAGACCAACCCTCAGAGAAGCTTTCTTT.